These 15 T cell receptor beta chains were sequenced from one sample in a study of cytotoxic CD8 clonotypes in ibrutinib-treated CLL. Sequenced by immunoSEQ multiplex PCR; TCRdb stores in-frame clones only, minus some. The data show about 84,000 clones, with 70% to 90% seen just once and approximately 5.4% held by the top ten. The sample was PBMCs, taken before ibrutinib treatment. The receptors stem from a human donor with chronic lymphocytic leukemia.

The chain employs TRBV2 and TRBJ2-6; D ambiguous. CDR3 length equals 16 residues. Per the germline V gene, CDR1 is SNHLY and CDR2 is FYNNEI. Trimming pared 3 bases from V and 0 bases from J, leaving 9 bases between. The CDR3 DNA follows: TGTGCCAGCAGTGAGGTCGCCTTCTCTGGGGCCAACGTCCTGACTTTC. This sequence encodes CASSEVAFSGANVLTF.

The chain's CDR3 is CASSLARGPSGANVLTF. As DNA, the CDR3 is TGTGCCAGCAGCTTAGCGAGGGGGCCTTCTGGGGCCAACGTCCTGACTTTC. The V call is TRBV7-6, the J call TRBJ2-6, with 7 bases lining up with TRBD1. Germline V CDR1 and CDR2: SGHVS, FNYEAQ. This CDR3 comprises 17 residues. Trimming at V came to 0 bases and at J to 1 base, leaving 3 bases not matched to a gene.

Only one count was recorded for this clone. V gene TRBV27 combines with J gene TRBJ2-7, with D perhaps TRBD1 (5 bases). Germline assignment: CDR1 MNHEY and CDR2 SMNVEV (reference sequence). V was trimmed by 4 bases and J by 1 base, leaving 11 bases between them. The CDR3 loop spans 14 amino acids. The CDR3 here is CASSSTTGSYEQYF. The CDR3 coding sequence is TGTGCCAGCAGTTCGACCACAGGTTCCTACGAGCAGTACTTC.

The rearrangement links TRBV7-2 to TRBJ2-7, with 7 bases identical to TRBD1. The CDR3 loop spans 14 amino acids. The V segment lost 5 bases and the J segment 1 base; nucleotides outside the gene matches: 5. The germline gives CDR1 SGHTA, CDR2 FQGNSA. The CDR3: CASSRSGQSYEQYF. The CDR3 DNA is TGTGCCAGCAGCAGATCGGGACAGTCCTACGAGCAGTACTTC.

The CDR3 spells CASGLSGANVLTF. In DNA form, the CDR3 reads TGTGCCAGCGGCCTGTCTGGGGCCAACGTCCTGACTTTC. This rearrangement joins TRBV27 to TRBJ2-6; D uncertain. CDR1 is MNHEY, CDR2 SMNVEV, per germline (reference sequence). The CDR3 has 13 residues. Between the trimmed V and J ends, which lost 8 bases and 1 base, there was a span of 6 bases. The full variable domain, rest sourced from reference TRBV27 and TRBJ2-6, is EAQVTQNPRYLITVTGKKLTVTCSQNMNHEYMSWYRQDPGLGLRQIYYSMNVEVTDKGDVPEGYKVSRKEKRNFPLILESPSPNQTSLYFCASGLSGANVLTFGAGSRLTVL.

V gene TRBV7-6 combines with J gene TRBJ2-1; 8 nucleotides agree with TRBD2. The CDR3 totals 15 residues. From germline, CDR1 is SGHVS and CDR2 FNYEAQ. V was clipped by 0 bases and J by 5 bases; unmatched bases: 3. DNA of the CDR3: TGTGCCAGCAGCTTAGCAGCGGGAGCAAACAATGAGCAGTTCTTC. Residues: CASSLAAGANNEQFF.

This CDR3 reads CASKGNTGELFF. The CDR3 nucleotides are TGTGCCAGTAAGGGCAACACCGGGGAGCTGTTTTTT. The chain has TRBV11-3 and TRBJ2-2; D call uncertain. V was trimmed by 9 bases and J by 2 bases, leaving 7 bases between them. The CDR3 totals 12 residues. CDR1 and CDR2 from the germline V gene are SGHNT and YENEEA.

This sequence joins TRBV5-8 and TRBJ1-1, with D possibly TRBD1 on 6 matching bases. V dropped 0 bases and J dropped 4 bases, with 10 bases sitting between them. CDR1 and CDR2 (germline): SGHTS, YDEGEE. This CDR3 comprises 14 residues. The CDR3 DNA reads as TGTGCCAGCAGCTTGGTTCTGGGGGCCACTGAAGCTTTCTTT. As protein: CASSLVLGATEAFF.

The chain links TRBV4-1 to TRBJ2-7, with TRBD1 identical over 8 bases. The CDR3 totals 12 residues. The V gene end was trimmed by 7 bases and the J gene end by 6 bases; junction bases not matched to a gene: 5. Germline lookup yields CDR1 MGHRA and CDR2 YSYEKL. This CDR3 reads CASNEGTGEQYF. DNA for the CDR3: TGCGCCAGCAACGAGGGGACAGGCGAGCAGTACTTC.

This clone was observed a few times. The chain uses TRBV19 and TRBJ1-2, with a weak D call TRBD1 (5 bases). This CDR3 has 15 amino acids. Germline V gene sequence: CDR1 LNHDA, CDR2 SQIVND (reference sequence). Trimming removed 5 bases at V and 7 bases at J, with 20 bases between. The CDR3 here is CASSPGAQGPSGYTF. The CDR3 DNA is TGTGCCAGTAGTCCCGGGGCTCAGGGTCCCTCTGGCTACACCTTC. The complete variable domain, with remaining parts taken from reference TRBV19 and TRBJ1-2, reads DGGITQSPKYLFRKEGQNVTLSCEQNLNHDAMYWYRQDPGQGLRLIYYSQIVNDFQKGDIAEGYSVSREKKESFPLTVTSAQKNPTAFYLCASSPGAQGPSGYTFGSGTRLTVV.

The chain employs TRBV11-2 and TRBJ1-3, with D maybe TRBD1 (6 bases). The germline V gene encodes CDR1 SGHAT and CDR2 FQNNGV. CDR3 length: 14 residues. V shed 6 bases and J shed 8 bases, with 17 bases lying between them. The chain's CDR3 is CASRLQGSSDTIYF. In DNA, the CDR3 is TGTGCCAGCAGATTACAGGGCTCTTCGGACACCATATATTTT.

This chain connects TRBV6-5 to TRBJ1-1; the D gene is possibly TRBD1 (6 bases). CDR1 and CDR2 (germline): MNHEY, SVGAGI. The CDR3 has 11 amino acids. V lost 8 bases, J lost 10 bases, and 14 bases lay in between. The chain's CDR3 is CASGEGVGAFF. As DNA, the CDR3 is TGTGCCAGCGGCGAGGGGGTGGGAGCTTTCTTT.

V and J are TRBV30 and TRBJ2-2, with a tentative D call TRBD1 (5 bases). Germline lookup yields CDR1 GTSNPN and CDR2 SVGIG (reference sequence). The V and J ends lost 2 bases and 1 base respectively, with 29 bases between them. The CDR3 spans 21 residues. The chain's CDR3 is CAWSPTTMGQVESMNTGELFF. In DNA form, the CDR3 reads TGTGCCTGGAGTCCTACTACTATGGGGCAGGTGGAGAGCATGAACACCGGGGAGCTGTTTTTT.

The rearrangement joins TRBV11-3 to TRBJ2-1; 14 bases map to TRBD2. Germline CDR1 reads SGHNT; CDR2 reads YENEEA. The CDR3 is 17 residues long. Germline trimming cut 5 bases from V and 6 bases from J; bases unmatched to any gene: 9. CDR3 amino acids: CASSPPSGLAGVNEQFF. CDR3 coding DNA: TGTGCCAGCAGCCCGCCCTCGGGACTAGCGGGAGTCAATGAGCAGTTCTTC.

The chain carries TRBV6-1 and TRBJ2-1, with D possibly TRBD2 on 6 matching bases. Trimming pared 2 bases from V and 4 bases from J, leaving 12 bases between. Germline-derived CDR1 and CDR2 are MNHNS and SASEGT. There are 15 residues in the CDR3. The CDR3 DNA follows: TGTGCCAGCAGTGAACGGGCTAGCGAATACAATGAGCAGTTCTTC. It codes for CASSERASEYNEQFF.